This is a list of T cell receptor beta chains from one sample in a study of T-cell memory formation after mild COVID-19. TCRdb analysed the 5' RACE reads with MiXCR anew, one entry per CDR3 protein. Of under 250,000 distinct CDR3 sequences listed, around 25% are singletons. Sequences were obtained from PBMCs or a T cell subset sorted from them (not recorded which). The receptors shown here come from an adult woman who had mild COVID-19 (a few samples of this study predate the infection). Cell type and time point are not known. Both conserved end residues are part of each CDR3.

>TRBV4-1
CASSQDPLGGAPYEQYF
>TRBV7-7
CASSRDPAGELFF
>TRBV6-5
CASSTDRGDQPQHF
>TRBV5-1
CASSLVGRAEAFF
>TRBV11-3
CASGDGSYNEQFF
>TRBV7-8
CASSLGDRGYTEAFF
>TRBV4-1
CASSQDSRGNTEAFF
>TRBV5-1
CASSREGQVYGYTF
>TRBV29-1
CSVNLRTGTYEQYF
>TRBV6-5
CASSPLAGSGGYTF